The clone carrying this T cell receptor beta chain has a count of ten or more. Its antigen is undetermined. Coverage ceases 3 residues before the CDR3 finishes, and the germline J gene fills in the end. CVID subjects were around 15 female and some 27 male, aged roughly 8 to 64. Replacement immunoglobulin had been given to every CVID subject for at least one year. This record comes from a study of T cell clonality in common variable immunodeficiency. The V gene lost 1 base and the J gene lost 9 bases, with 11 bases spanning the gap. The CDR3 loop spans 14 amino acids. Germline loops: CDR1 SGHRS, CDR2 YFSETQ. Produced via immunoSEQ multiplex PCR; TCRdb's table is partial and in-frame only. The sample is made up of some 19,000 clones, none counted only once. Findings and limits, study-wide: Common variable immunodeficiency TCR beta sequences reportedly had fewer deletions and N-nucleotide insertions.

V usage is TRBV5-1 and J usage is TRBJ1-6; no definite D call. Sequencing used peripheral blood mononuclear cells. The sequence was collected from a human donor with common variable immunodeficiency. The CDR3 DNA, read in part, is TGCGCCAGCAGCTTGAAACTAGGGAGTTCACCC. The encoded protein is CASSLKLGSSP. The CDR3 in its entirety is CASSLKLGSSPLHF.